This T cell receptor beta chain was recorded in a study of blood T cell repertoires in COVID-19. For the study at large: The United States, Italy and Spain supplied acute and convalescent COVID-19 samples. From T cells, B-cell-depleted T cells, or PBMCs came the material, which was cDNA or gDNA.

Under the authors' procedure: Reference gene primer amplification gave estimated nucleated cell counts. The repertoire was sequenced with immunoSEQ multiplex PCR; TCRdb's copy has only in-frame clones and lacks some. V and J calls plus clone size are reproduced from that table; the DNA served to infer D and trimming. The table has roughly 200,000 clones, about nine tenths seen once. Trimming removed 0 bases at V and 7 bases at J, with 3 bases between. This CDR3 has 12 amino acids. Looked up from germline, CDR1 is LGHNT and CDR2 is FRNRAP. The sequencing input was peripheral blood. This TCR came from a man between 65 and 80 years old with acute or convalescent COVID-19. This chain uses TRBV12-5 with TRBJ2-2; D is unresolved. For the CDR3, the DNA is TGTGCTAGTGGTTTGGTCCACGGGGAGCTGTTTTTT. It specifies CASGLVHGELFF. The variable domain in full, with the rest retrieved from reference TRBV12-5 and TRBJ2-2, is DARVTQTPRHKVTEMGQEVTMRCQPILGHNTVFWYRQTMMQGLELLAYFRNRAPLDDSGMPKDRFSAEMPDATLATLKIQPSEPRDSAVYFCASGLVHGELFFGEGSRLTVL.